A selection of T cell receptor beta chains follows, all from one sample in a study of blood T cells in healthy people across ages. From the 5' RACE reads, TCRdb called clonotypes with MiXCR, one entry per CDR3 protein. The sample yields more than 700,000 distinct CDR3 sequences, 46% seen once. The specimen was blood. The receptor source for this set is a man older than 75 in good health. The CDR3 runs from the conserved cysteine through the conserved F or W. The order of the fields is CDR3 length, D gene, clone size, J gene, V gene, CDR3 protein, CDR3 DNA. D genes are given only for firm matches. Size is stated for part of the rows, as once, few or many counts, or as a class when the clone is expanded.

len: 16
d_gene: TRBD2
abundance: .
j_gene: TRBJ2-1
v_gene: TRBV3-1
CDR3aa: CASRKSGTSSRNEQFF
CDR3nt: TGTGCCAGCAGAAAATCCGGGACTAGCTCAAGGAATGAGCAGTTCTTC

len: 19
d_gene: TRBD2
abundance: few
j_gene: TRBJ2-1
v_gene: TRBV20-1
CDR3aa: CSARDLEGRAGVTYNEQFF
CDR3nt: TGCAGTGCTAGAGATTTAGAGGGGAGAGCGGGAGTTACCTACAATGAGCAGTTCTTC

len: 12
d_gene: .
abundance: .
j_gene: TRBJ2-1
v_gene: TRBV6-4
CDR3aa: CASSDMGHEQFF
CDR3nt: TGTGCCAGCAGTGACATGGGCCATGAGCAGTTCTTC

len: 19
d_gene: TRBD1
abundance: .
j_gene: TRBJ2-1
v_gene: TRBV9
CDR3aa: CASSERRGTGQGAYNEQFF
CDR3nt: TGTGCCAGCAGCGAACGTAGAGGGACGGGACAGGGGGCGTACAATGAGCAGTTCTTC

len: 15
d_gene: .
abundance: few
j_gene: TRBJ2-1
v_gene: TRBV7-2
CDR3aa: CASSPGLSYYNEQFF
CDR3nt: TGTGCCAGCAGCCCGGGACTTTCTTATTACAATGAGCAGTTCTTC

len: 15
d_gene: .
abundance: .
j_gene: TRBJ1-6
v_gene: TRBV4-2
CDR3aa: CASSQATANNSPLHF
CDR3nt: TGTGCCAGCAGCCAAGCCACGGCTAATAATTCACCCCTCCACTTT

len: 14
d_gene: .
abundance: many
j_gene: TRBJ2-3
v_gene: TRBV24-1
CDR3aa: CATSDGARKDTQYF
CDR3nt: TGTGCCACCAGTGATGGTGCACGGAAGGATACGCAGTATTTT

len: 14
d_gene: .
abundance: .
j_gene: TRBJ2-3
v_gene: TRBV12-3/TRBV12-4
CDR3aa: CASSFRVGMDTQYF
CDR3nt: TGTGCCAGCAGTTTCCGGGTCGGGATGGATACGCAGTATTTT

len: 14
d_gene: .
abundance: .
j_gene: TRBJ2-2
v_gene: TRBV6-2/TRBV6-3
CDR3aa: CASSYLSGPGLMFF
CDR3nt: TGTGCCAGCAGTTACCTTAGCGGTCCGGGTCTGATGTTTTTT

len: 14
d_gene: TRBD2
abundance: .
j_gene: TRBJ2-5
v_gene: TRBV7-9
CDR3aa: CASSSQAGVETQYF
CDR3nt: TGTGCCAGCAGCTCGCAAGCGGGAGTGGAGACCCAGTACTTC

len: 16
d_gene: .
abundance: .
j_gene: TRBJ2-3
v_gene: TRBV14
CDR3aa: CASSLTDGRRTDTQYF
CDR3nt: TGTGCCAGCAGCCTAACTGATGGGCGGAGAACAGATACGCAGTATTTT

len: 14
d_gene: TRBD1
abundance: few
j_gene: TRBJ2-7
v_gene: TRBV10-3
CDR3aa: CAIRGDRAGAEQYF
CDR3nt: TGTGCCATCAGGGGCGACAGGGCGGGCGCCGAGCAGTACTTC